The 14 T cell receptor beta chains below all came from one sample that was sequenced in a study of cytomegalovirus exposure and HLA in healthy donors. The PCR was carried out with 60 Vbeta primers and 13 Jbeta primers. Clones were read by immunoSEQ multiplex PCR, and TCRdb kept only the in-frame ones, dropping some. Here the sample spans around 210,000 clones, just under 80% being singletons. Sequencing input: PBMCs. The receptors stem from a boy between 5 and 17 years old in good health and CMV-seronegative.

This clone was counted once. The chain couples TRBV6-6 to TRBJ2-7; 12 bases map to TRBD1. V lost 2 bases to trimming and J lost 6 bases; unmatched junction nucleotides: 8. CDR3 length equals 16 residues. In germline, CDR1 is MNHNY, CDR2 SVGAGI (reference sequence). The CDR3 bases are TGTGCCAGCAGTTACGGGGGACAGGGGGCGGGGTGCGAGCAGTACTTC. Residues: CASSYGGQGAGCEQYF.

The chain employs TRBV19 and TRBJ2-1; D is possibly TRBD1 (6 bases). The CDR3 is made up of 14 amino acids. Trimming stripped 6 bases from V and 1 base from J, with 10 bases between. CDR1 LNHDA and CDR2 SQIVND come from the germline V gene (reference sequence). The CDR3 coding sequence is TGTGCCAGTAGGTTGGACAGATCCTACAATGAGCAGTTCTTC. Translating it yields CASRLDRSYNEQFF.

The chain links TRBV19 to TRBJ1-1; a possible D gene is TRBD1 (6 bases). V was trimmed by 5 bases and J by 1 base, leaving 11 bases between them. The CDR3 is 14 residues long. Germline CDR1 LNHDA, CDR2 SQIVND (reference sequence). CDR3 in DNA: TGTGCCAGTAGTCCCGACAGGTGGAACACTGAAGCTTTCTTT. Its protein product is CASSPDRWNTEAFF.

This rearrangement joins TRBV7-6 to TRBJ1-1; D remains unclear. Trimming removed 3 bases from V and 1 base from J, with 6 bases in between. The CDR3 extends over 13 amino acids. Germline CDR1 SGHVS, CDR2 FNYEAQ. CDR3 DNA: TGTGCCAGCAGCTTCCACGGGAACACTGAAGCTTTCTTT. Translation: CASSFHGNTEAFF.

On this clone itself: Other DNA sequences in the same sample also yield this CDR3. The chain combines TRBV5-1 with TRBJ2-7, with D possibly being TRBD1 (6 bases). Trimming removed 4 bases at V and 0 bases at J, with 14 bases between. This CDR3 contains 15 residues. Germline V CDR1 and CDR2: SGHRS, YFSETQ. DNA of the CDR3: TGCGCCAGCAGCGTTTGGGACACCGGCTCCTACGAGCAGTACTTC. It yields the protein CASSVWDTGSYEQYF.

This clone was picked up one time. The gene calls are TRBV11-2 and TRBJ2-3, with 8 positions matching TRBD1. This CDR3 is 16 amino acids long. Per the germline V gene, CDR1 is SGHAT and CDR2 is FQNNGV. The V and J ends lost 1 base and 2 bases, in that order; junction bases with no gene match: 5. DNA of the CDR3: TGTGCCAGCAGCTTAGTACCAGGGGGCTACACAGATACGCAGTATTTT. Its protein product is CASSLVPGGYTDTQYF. The full variable domain, in which reference TRBV11-2 and TRBJ2-3 provide the parts outside the CDR3, is EAGVAQSPRYKIIEKRQSVAFWCNPISGHATLYWYQQILGQGPKLLIQFQNNGVVDDSQLPKDRFSAERLKGVDSTLKIQPAKLEDSAVYLCASSLVPGGYTDTQYFGPGTRLTVL.

This chain joins TRBV7-9 and TRBJ1-2; a possible D gene is TRBD1 (6 bases). Trimming stripped 5 bases from V and 7 bases from J, with 11 bases between. Germline lookup yields CDR1 SEHNR and CDR2 FQNEAQ (reference sequence). The CDR3 has 12 residues. The CDR3 protein is CASSEQGSGYTF. The CDR3 region has the DNA TGTGCCAGCAGCGAACAGGGAAGTGGCTACACCTTC.

The genes are TRBV27 and TRBJ2-1; 7 bases agree with TRBD1. The germline CDR1 and CDR2 sequences are MNHEY and SMNVEV (reference sequence). CDR3 length equals 15 residues. Losses at the gene ends were 6 bases for V and 6 bases for J; bases not matched to a gene: 11. Written as DNA, the CDR3 is TGTGCCAGCAGATACGGGACAGAAAACGCCAATGAGCAGTTCTTC. Its translation is CASRYGTENANEQFF.

This clone was observed once. The genes are TRBV23-1 and TRBJ2-7; the D is unclear. TRBV23-1 is assigned to the ORF class and has an uncertain function. This CDR3 comprises 18 residues. V was cut by 0 bases and J by 4 bases, with 22 bases left in between. The CDR3 here is CASSQSCQAYVPPYEQYF. The CDR3, as DNA: TGCGCCAGCAGTCAATCTTGTCAGGCCTACGTCCCCCCTTACGAGCAGTACTTC.

The chain joins TRBV27 to TRBJ1-1; possible D gene TRBD1, 5 bases. The CDR3 is 17 amino acids. With 2 bases removed from V and 0 bases from J, the gap between germline ends came to 16 bases. Germline assignment: CDR1 MNHEY and CDR2 SMNVEV (reference sequence). The CDR3 DNA reads TGTGCCAGCAGTTTAGGGGCTACGGGCAGGGTGAACACTGAAGCTTTCTTT. This codes for CASSLGATGRVNTEAFF.

The chain links TRBV6-1 to TRBJ2-5; no reliable D call. This CDR3 has 12 amino acids. The ends were cut back, 7 bases at V and 5 bases at J, with 11 bases in the middle. Germline lookup yields CDR1 MNHNS and CDR2 SASEGT. The CDR3: CASTPSLETQYF. CDR3 nucleotides: TGTGCCAGCACCCCAAGCTTGGAGACCCAGTACTTC.

This chain links TRBV2 with TRBJ2-1, with D perhaps matching TRBD2 (6 bases). Trimming removed 2 bases at V and 5 bases at J, with 10 bases between. The CDR3 runs to 14 residues. From germline, CDR1 is SNHLY and CDR2 FYNNEI. The CDR3 loop reads CASSEKGLNNEQFF. CDR3 sequence (DNA): TGTGCCAGCAGTGAAAAGGGACTGAACAATGAGCAGTTCTTC.

This chain connects TRBV2 to TRBJ2-2; TRBD2 might be the D (7 bases). Germline CDR1 reads SNHLY; CDR2 reads FYNNEI. Trimming removed 2 bases at V and 5 bases at J, with 15 bases between. CDR3 size: 16 residues. In nucleotides, the CDR3 is TGTGCCAGCAGTGAACCAGGGGAGGGCCGAACCGGGGAGCTGTTTTTT. Residues: CASSEPGEGRTGELFF.

V usage is TRBV7-3 and J usage is TRBJ2-3; D unresolved. Germline-derived CDR1 and CDR2 are SGHTA and FQGTGA. The CDR3 runs to 14 residues. Deletions cut 3 bases from V and 2 bases from J, with 9 bases between. The CDR3 is CASSFGFNTDTQYF. For the CDR3, the DNA is TGTGCCAGCAGCTTTGGCTTCAACACAGATACGCAGTATTTT. The full variable domain, completed using reference TRBV7-3 and TRBJ2-3, is GAGVSQTPSNKVTEKGKYVELRCDPISGHTALYWYRQSLGQGPEFLIYFQGTGAADDSGLPNDRFFAVRPEGSVSTLKIQRTERGDSAVYLCASSFGFNTDTQYFGPGTRLTVL.